The clone carrying this T cell receptor (beta chain) came up a few times. Its antigen is not known. V lost 4 bases, J lost 4 bases, and 10 bases lay in between. CDR3 size: 13 residues. Germline lookup yields CDR1 SNHLY and CDR2 FYNNEI. The data were obtained in a study of vaccination and CD4 T cells after COVID-19. Study as a whole: Post-COVID samples had a sampling time that fell a median around 100 days after diagnosis (range 35 to 161). Following dose two, a median about 70 days (range 14 to 241) passed before post-vaccine samples were taken.

Indicated treatment: approximately 10-day PBMC culture with coronavirus spike peptide pools or control peptides (ViraFEST assay). Gathered ahead of the COVID-19 pandemic (2011-2018) were the CD4+ T cells of the unexposed donor. Oncomine TCR Beta short-read sequencing was applied to DNA from cultured CD4+ T cells. The template was genomic DNA from cultured CD4+ T cells. TCRdb reanalysed the PCR reads using MiXCR and keeps one entry per CDR3 protein. The profile shows approximately 5,000 distinct CDR3 sequences, approximately 36% of them singletons. The genes are TRBV2 and TRBJ1-2; D gene unclear. The sequenced sample was CD4+ T cells from blood, cultured in vitro. This sequence originates from a human donor in good health. The CDR3 DNA follows: TGTGCCAGCAGTGTGATAGTTTCCTATGGCTACACCTTC. Translated: CASSVIVSYGYTF.